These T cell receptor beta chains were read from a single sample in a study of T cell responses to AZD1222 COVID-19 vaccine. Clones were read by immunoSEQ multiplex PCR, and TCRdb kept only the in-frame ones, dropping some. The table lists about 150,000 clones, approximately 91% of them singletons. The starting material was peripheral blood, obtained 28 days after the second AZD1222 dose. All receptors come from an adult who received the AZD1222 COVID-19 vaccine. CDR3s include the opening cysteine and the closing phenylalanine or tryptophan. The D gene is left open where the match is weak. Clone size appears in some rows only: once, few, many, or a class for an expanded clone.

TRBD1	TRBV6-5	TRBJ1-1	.	TGTGCCAGCAGTTACTCGCCAACAGGGGGCGACGGGAGAGCTTTCTTT	CASSYSPTGGDGRAFF
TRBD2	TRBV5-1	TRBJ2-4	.	TGCGCCAGCAGCTTGCGGGAGGGAATACTAGCCAAAAACATTCAGTACTTC	CASSLREGILAKNIQYF
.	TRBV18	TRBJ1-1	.	TGTGCCAGCTCACCGGCGGGGTTTGAAGGCACTGAAGCTTTCTTT	CASSPAGFEGTEAFF
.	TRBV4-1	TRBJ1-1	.	TGCGCCACCCGGGACCCCAGGAACACTGAAGCTTTCTTT	CATRDPRNTEAFF
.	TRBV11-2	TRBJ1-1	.	TGTGCCAGCAGCCTCTTCAAGGTGAACACCGAAGCTTTCTTT	CASSLFKVNTEAFF
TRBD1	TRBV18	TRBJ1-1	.	TGTGCCAGCTCACCACAGGGGGCAGAAAAAACTGAAGCTTTCTTT	CASSPQGAEKTEAFF
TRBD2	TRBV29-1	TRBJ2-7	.	TGCAGCGTTGAAGAATGGACTAGCGGGCTAGGGCGCTACGAGCAGTACTTC	CSVEEWTSGLGRYEQYF
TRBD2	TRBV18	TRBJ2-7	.	TGTGCCAGCTCACCAGGGTCCAGCGGGATTGGCGAGCAGTACTTC	CASSPGSSGIGEQYF
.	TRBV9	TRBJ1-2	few	TGTGCCAGCAGCGTAGGGGAGGGAGGCGGTGGCTACACCTTC	CASSVGEGGGGYTF
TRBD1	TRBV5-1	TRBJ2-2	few	TGCGCCAGCAGCCTACACGGACAGGGGGCGAACACCGGGGAGCTGTTTTTT	CASSLHGQGANTGELFF
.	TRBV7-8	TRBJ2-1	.	TGTGCCAGCAGTTCAAGGGACCGGGTGTCCTACAATGAGCAGTTCTTC	CASSSRDRVSYNEQFF
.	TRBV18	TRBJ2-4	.	TGTGCCAGCTCACCGTCGTCTGCCAAAAACATTCAGTACTTC	CASSPSSAKNIQYF
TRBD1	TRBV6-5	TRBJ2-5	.	TGTGCCAGCAGGGACAGGGGTTGGTCGGAGACCCAGTACTTC	CASRDRGWSETQYF
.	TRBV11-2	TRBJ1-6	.	TGTGCCAGCAGCTTTCGACACTCTTCACCCCTCCACTTT	CASSFRHSSPLHF
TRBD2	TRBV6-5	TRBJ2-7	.	TGTGCCAGCAGTTACTCGACGGCCAGCGGGAGGTACGAGCAGTACTTC	CASSYSTASGRYEQYF
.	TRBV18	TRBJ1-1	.	TGTGCCAGCTCTCGCGTGGGGGTTAACACTGAAGCTTTCTTT	CASSRVGVNTEAFF
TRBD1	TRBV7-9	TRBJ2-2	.	TGTGCCAGTAGGGCTCCGGGACAGAGCAGCACCGGGGAGCTGTTTTTT	CASRAPGQSSTGELFF
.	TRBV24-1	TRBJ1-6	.	TGTGCCACCAGTGATTTCATGGGGTCACCCCTCCACTTT	CATSDFMGSPLHF
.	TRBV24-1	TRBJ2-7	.	TGTGCCACCAGTGATTCCTCCTACGAGCAGTACTTC	CATSDSSYEQYF
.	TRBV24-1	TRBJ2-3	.	TGTGCCACCAGTGATTCCAAAAGGCGGACGCAGTATTTT	CATSDSKRRTQYF
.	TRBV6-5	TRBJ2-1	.	TGTGCCAGCAGTATGCGGGGCTACTACAATGAGCAGTTCTTC	CASSMRGYYNEQFF
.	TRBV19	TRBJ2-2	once	TGTGCCAGTAGTAGACAGGCGACGAACACCGGGGAGCTGTTTTTT	CASSRQATNTGELFF
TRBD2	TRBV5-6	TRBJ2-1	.	TGTGCCAGCAGCCGACTAGCGGGGGAATATTACAATGAGCAGTTCTTC	CASSRLAGEYYNEQFF
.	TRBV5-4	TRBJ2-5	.	TGTGCCAGCAGCGTGGAAAACAGGGCAGAGGTGACCCAGTACTTC	CASSVENRAEVTQYF
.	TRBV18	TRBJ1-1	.	TGTGCCAGCTCACCACCAGGGTCTCCTGAAGCTTTCTTT	CASSPPGSPEAFF
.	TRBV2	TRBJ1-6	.	TGTGCCAGCGTCACGGGGACCGCTGGTTCACCCCTCCACTTT	CASVTGTAGSPLHF